Below are 18 T cell receptor beta chains sequenced from a single sample in a study of OX40 agonist ivuxolimab in advanced cancers. TCRdb's table, derived via immunoSEQ multiplex PCR, lists solely in-frame clones and lacks some. The sample includes approximately 30,000 clones, approximately 88% seen only once; the top ten take around a fifth. Source: CD4+ or CD8+ T cells sorted from blood, taken in a trial of the OX40 agonist ivuxolimab. These receptors all come from an adult with an advanced solid tumor such as melanoma, head and neck, liver or kidney cancer.

This clone is a singleton in its sample. This chain joins TRBV2 and TRBJ2-1, with 8 nucleotides matching TRBD2. The J segment lost 10 bases and the V segment lost 4 bases, leaving 6 bases of the junction unmatched. The CDR3 has 13 residues. Germline CDR1 reads SNHLY; CDR2 reads FYNNEI. The CDR3 bases are TGTGCCAGCAGTGGGTCTCCGGGGGGGGAGCAGTTCTTC. Translation gives CASSGSPGGEQFF.

The chain is built from TRBV2 and TRBJ1-5; D gene uncertain. The CDR3 has 14 amino acids. Germline loops: CDR1 SNHLY, CDR2 FYNNEI. Trimming shortened V by 4 bases and J by 1 base, and 8 bases separated the two germline ends. CDR3 residues: CASSVSDSNQPQHF. CDR3 nucleotide sequence: TGTGCCAGCAGTGTCTCGGACAGCAATCAGCCCCAGCATTTT.

The chain recombines TRBV6-5 with TRBJ1-2; D is unclear. The CDR3 loop spans 14 amino acids. The V gene lost 6 bases and the J gene lost 0 bases, with 11 bases spanning the gap. Germline lookup yields CDR1 MNHEY and CDR2 SVGAGI. CDR3 coding DNA: TGTGCCAGCAGCATGGACGGTACTAACTATGGCTACACCTTC. Amino acids: CASSMDGTNYGYTF.

The V call is TRBV5-4, the J call TRBJ2-1; TRBD2 aligns across 14 bases. V was clipped by 4 bases and J by 0 bases; unmatched bases: 6. Per germline, CDR1 SGHNT and CDR2 YYREEE (reference sequence). CDR3 size: 18 residues. This CDR3 reads CASSPRGTSGGSYNEQFF. Written as DNA, the CDR3 is TGTGCCAGCAGCCCCCGAGGGACTAGCGGGGGCTCCTACAATGAGCAGTTCTTC.

The rearrangement uses TRBV25-1 and TRBJ2-7; TRBD1 matches 8 bases. Germline V gives CDR1 MGHDK, CDR2 SYGVNS. The V and J ends lost 0 bases and 5 bases, in that order; junction bases with no gene match: 6. The CDR3 spans 15 residues. The CDR3 bases are TGTGCCAGCAGTGAATATCGGCAGGGGGCCAACGAGCAGTACTTC. It specifies CASSEYRQGANEQYF.

The V call is TRBV6-1, the J call TRBJ1-1; 8 bases match TRBD1. V shed 4 bases, J shed 2 bases, and the junction held 6 bases outside the gene matches. The CDR3 runs 15 residues. Germline values: CDR1 MNHNS, CDR2 SASEGT. CDR3 in DNA: TGTGCCAGCAGTGCCTGGACAGGGTCAAACACTGAAGCTTTCTTT. This sequence encodes CASSAWTGSNTEAFF.

This chain uses TRBV11-2 with TRBJ2-7; D gene ambiguous. CDR1 SGHAT and CDR2 FQNNGV come from the germline V gene. The V gene lost 3 bases and the J gene lost 0 bases, with 3 bases spanning the gap. The CDR3 sequence is 12 residues long. The CDR3 coding sequence is TGTGCCAGCAGCTTCAACTCCTACGAGCAGTACTTC. Translating gives CASSFNSYEQYF.

This rearrangement joins TRBV7-2 to TRBJ2-1; D unclear. Germline lookup yields CDR1 SGHTA and CDR2 FQGNSA. V gave up 1 base and J gave up 8 bases, with 6 bases separating them. The CDR3 is 12 residues long. The DNA for the CDR3 is TGTGCCAGCAGCTTAGTTCGCGATGAGCAGTTCTTC. This translates into CASSLVRDEQFF.

As concerns this clone: With a much larger clone just one base away, this may be a read error. This sample also contains other DNA sequences that code for the same CDR3. The chain links TRBV15 to TRBJ2-1; a possible D gene is TRBD2 (6 bases). CDR1 LNHNV and CDR2 YYDKDF come from the germline V gene (reference sequence). The germline V and J ends were trimmed by 9 bases and 4 bases, with 19 bases remaining between them. The CDR3 consists of 15 residues. CDR3 bases: TGTGCCACGGGACCGGGAGCAGTGACTTACAATGAGCAGTTCTTC. Protein sequence: CATGPGAVTYNEQFF.

By sample fraction, this clone is medium-sized (0.01 to 0.1%). The chain uses TRBV28 and TRBJ1-1, with D tentatively TRBD1 (6 bases). Germline V gene sequence: CDR1 MDHEN, CDR2 SYDVKM. V was trimmed by 8 bases and J by 4 bases, leaving 11 bases between them. CDR3 length: 12 amino acids. CDR3 sequence: CASRRGGTEAFF. For the CDR3, the DNA is TGTGCCAGCCGAAGAGGGGGCACTGAAGCTTTCTTT.

The rearrangement uses TRBV9 and TRBJ2-2; maybe TRBD1 (6 bases). V was cut by 0 bases and J by 0 bases, with 9 bases left in between. Germline V gene data show CDR1 as SGDLS and CDR2 as YYNGEE. The CDR3 consists of 16 residues. The CDR3 DNA reads TGTGCCAGCAGCGTAGCTTACAGGGCGAACACCGGGGAGCTGTTTTTT. Encoded protein: CASSVAYRANTGELFF.

The rearrangement uses TRBV2 and TRBJ2-3, with 9 bases lining up with TRBD2. In germline, CDR1 is SNHLY, CDR2 FYNNEI. The junction had 10 bases not matched to a gene; V was cut back by 7 bases and J by 5 bases. The CDR3 spans 15 residues. CDR3 amino acids: CASTPRLAVLDTQYF. The DNA for the CDR3 is TGTGCCAGCACTCCAAGACTAGCGGTTCTAGATACGCAGTATTTT.

This clone was counted once. J is TRBJ1-5 and V is TRBV4-1; D possibly corresponds to TRBD1 (6 bases). The V gene lost 5 bases and the J gene lost 2 bases, with 16 bases spanning the gap. There are 16 residues in the CDR3. The germline CDR1 and CDR2 sequences are MGHRA and YSYEKL. CDR3 bases: TGCGCCAGCAGCGTTTCCCTGGACAGCGGCAATCAGCCCCAGCATTTT. This gives the protein CASSVSLDSGNQPQHF.

The chain uses TRBV7-9 and TRBJ1-5; D not resolved. V lost 1 base and J lost 6, with 10 bases in between. The germline V gene encodes CDR1 SEHNR and CDR2 FQNEAQ (reference sequence). The CDR3 contains 14 residues. The CDR3 reads CASSLDRYGQPQHF. The CDR3 nucleotides read TGTGCCAGCAGCTTAGACCGGTACGGTCAGCCCCAGCATTTT. Full variable domain (missing parts from reference TRBV7-9 and TRBJ1-5): DTGVSQNPRHKITKRGQNVTFRCDPISEHNRLYWYRQTLGQGPEFLTYFQNEAQLEKSRLLSDRFSAERPKGSFSTLEIQRTEQGDSAMYLCASSLDRYGQPQHFGDGTRLSIL.

This chain links TRBV11-2 with TRBJ2-7; perhaps TRBD2 as D (6 bases). The CDR3 loop spans 14 amino acids. Per germline, CDR1 SGHAT and CDR2 FQNNGV. The germline V and J ends were trimmed by 9 bases and 1 base, with 16 bases remaining between them. The CDR3: CARIRREVSYEQYF. The CDR3 DNA reads as TGTGCCAGAATTCGGAGGGAGGTTTCCTACGAGCAGTACTTC.

The chain carries TRBV9 and TRBJ2-5; TRBD2 might be the D (6 bases). Germline CDR1 and CDR2: SGDLS and YYNGEE. The CDR3 length is 15 residues. The V end lost 3 bases, the J end lost 4 bases, and 16 bases lay between the germline ends. The CDR3 coding sequence is TGTGCCAGCAGCGGGTCCGGGACTCCAGCAGAGACCCAGTACTTC. The encoded protein is CASSGSGTPAETQYF.

This chain links TRBV5-4 with TRBJ2-1, with D perhaps matching TRBD2 (7 bases). The CDR3 consists of 14 residues. Germline lookup yields CDR1 SGHNT and CDR2 YYREEE (reference sequence). With 6 bases removed from V and 6 bases from J, the gap between germline ends came to 16 bases. CDR3 bases: TGTGCCAGCATCCCAAGCGGGACAACCAATGAGCAGTTCTTC. Its translation is CASIPSGTTNEQFF.

The genes are TRBV9 and TRBJ2-1; D is uncertain. CDR3 length: 16 residues. V was trimmed by 5 bases and J by 8 bases, leaving 23 bases between them. CDR1 and CDR2 (germline): SGDLS, YYNGEE. The CDR3 DNA reads as TGTGCCAGCAGTATACCCCTGGACCGGCCAGAAGATGAGCAGTTCTTC. Protein sequence: CASSIPLDRPEDEQFF.